This T cell receptor beta chain came from a study of T cell repertoires in cytomegalovirus infection. In TCRdb, the reads were re-called with MiXCR into one record per CDR3 protein. The sample lists 900,000 to 950,000 distinct CDR3 sequences; around 32% were seen once. As concerns this clonotype: Its target is not known. A much bigger clone sits one base away, suggesting this may be a read error.

CDR3 size: 13 residues. In germline, CDR1 is SGHTA, CDR2 FQGNSA. The TCR was taken from a human donor in good health (CMV status not recorded). Some clones in this sample may be carry-over from other donors' samples. Sequences were derived from cultured CD8+ T cells from PBMCs, sampled from culture after CMV antigen stimulation. This chain connects TRBV7-2 to TRBJ2-7, with D tentatively TRBD2 (6 bases). This chain's CDR3 is CVSSPVWGDEQYV. Written as DNA, the CDR3 is TGTGTCAGCAGCCCCGTCTGGGGGGACGAGCAGTACGTC.